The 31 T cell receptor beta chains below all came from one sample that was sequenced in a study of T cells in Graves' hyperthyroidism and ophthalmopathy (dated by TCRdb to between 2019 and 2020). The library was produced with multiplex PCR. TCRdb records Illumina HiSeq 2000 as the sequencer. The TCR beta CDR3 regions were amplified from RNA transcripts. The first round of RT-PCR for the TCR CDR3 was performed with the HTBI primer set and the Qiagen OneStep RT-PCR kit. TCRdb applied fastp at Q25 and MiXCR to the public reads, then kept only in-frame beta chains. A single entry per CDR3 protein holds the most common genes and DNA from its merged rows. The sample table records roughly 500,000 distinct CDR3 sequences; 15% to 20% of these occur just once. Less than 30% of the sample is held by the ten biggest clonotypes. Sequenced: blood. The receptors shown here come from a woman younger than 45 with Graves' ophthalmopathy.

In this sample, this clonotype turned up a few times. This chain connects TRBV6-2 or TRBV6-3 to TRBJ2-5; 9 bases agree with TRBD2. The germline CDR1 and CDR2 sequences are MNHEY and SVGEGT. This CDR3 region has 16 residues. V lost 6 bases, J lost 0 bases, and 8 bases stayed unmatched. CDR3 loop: CASSPGVAGDQETQYF. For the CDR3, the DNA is TGTGCCAGCAGCCCCGGGGTAGCGGGAGACCAAGAGACCCAGTACTTC.

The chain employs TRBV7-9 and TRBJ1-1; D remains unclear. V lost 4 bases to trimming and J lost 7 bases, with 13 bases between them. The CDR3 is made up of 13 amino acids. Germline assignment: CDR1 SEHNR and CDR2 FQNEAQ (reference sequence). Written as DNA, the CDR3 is TGTGCCAGCAGCTCAAGAGGCTTTGATGAAGCTTTCTTT. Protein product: CASSSRGFDEAFF.

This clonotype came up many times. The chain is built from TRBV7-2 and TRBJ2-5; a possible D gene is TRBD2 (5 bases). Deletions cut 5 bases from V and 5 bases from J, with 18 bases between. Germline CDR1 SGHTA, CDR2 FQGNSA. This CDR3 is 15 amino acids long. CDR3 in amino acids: CASSNPLGGRETQYF. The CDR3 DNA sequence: TGTGCCAGCAGCAACCCTCTCGGAGGTCGGGAGACCCAGTACTTC.

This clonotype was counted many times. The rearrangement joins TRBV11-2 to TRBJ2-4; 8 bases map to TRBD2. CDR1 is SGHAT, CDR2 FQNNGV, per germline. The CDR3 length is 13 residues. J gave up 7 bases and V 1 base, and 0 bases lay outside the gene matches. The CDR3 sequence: CASSLAGGNIQYF. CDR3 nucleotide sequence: TGTGCCAGCAGCTTAGCGGGAGGGAACATTCAGTACTTC.

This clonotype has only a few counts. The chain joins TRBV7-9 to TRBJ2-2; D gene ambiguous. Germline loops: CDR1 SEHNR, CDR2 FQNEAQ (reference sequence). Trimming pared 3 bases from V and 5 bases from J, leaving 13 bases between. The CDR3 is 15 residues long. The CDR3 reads CASSFSRVGTGELFF. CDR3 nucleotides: TGTGCCAGCAGCTTTTCTAGGGTTGGTACCGGGGAGCTGTTTTTT. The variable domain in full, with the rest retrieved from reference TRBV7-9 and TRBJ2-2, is DTGVSQNPRHKITKRGQNVTFRCDPISEHNRLYWYRQTLGQGPEFLTYFQNEAQLEKSRLLSDRFSAERPKGSFSTLEIQRTEQGDSAMYLCASSFSRVGTGELFFGEGSRLTVL.

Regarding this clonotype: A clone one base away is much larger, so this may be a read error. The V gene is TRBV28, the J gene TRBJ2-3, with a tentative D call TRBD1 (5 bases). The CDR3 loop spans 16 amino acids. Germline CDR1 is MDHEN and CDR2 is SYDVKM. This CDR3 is CASPAGPTSRTGTQYF. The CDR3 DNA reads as TGTGCCAGCCCCGCCGGCCCGACCAGTCGCACAGGTACGCAGTATTTT.

The CDR3 spells CASTTPSTGGLETQYF. As DNA, the CDR3 is TGTGCCAGCACAACTCCATCAACAGGGGGCTTAGAGACCCAGTACTTC. The rearrangement uses TRBV28 and TRBJ2-5; 9 positions agree with TRBD1. Unmatched junction bases numbered 13, after V lost 7 bases and J lost 4 bases. Germline CDR1 is MDHEN and CDR2 is SYDVKM. The CDR3 is 16 residues long. Variable domain in full (rest from reference TRBV28 and TRBJ2-5): DVKVTQSSRYLVKRTGEKVFLECVQDMDHENMFWYRQDPGLGLRLIYFSYDVKMKEKGDIPEGYSVSREKKERFSLILESASTNQTSMYLCASTTPSTGGLETQYFGPGTRLLVL.

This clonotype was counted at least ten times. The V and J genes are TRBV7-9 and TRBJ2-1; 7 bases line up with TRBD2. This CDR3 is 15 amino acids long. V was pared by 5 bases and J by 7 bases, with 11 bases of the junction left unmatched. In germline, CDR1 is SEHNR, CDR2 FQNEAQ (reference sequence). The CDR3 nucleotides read TGTGCCAGCAGCCGGATTTTGTCAGCGGGGAATGAGCAGTTCTTC. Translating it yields CASSRILSAGNEQFF.

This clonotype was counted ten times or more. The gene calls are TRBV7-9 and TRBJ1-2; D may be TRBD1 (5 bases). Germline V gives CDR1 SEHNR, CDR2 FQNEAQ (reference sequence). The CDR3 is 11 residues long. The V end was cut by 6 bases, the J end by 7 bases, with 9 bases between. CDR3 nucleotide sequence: TGTGCCAGCAGTCCAGGGTCTGGCTACACCTTC. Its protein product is CASSPGSGYTF.

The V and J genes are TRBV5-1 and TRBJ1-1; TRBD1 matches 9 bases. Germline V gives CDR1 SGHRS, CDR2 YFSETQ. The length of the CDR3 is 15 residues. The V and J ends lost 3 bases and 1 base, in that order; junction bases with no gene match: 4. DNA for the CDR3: TGCGCCAGCAGCTACGGACAGGGGAAGAACACTGAAGCTTTCTTT. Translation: CASSYGQGKNTEAFF.

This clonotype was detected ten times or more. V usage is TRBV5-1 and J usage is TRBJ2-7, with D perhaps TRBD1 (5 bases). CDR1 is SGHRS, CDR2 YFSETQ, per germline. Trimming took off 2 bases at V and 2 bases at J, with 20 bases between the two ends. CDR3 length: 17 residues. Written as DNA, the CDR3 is TGCGCCAGCAGCTTCCACGCTGGGGCAGGGAAGGCCTACGAGCAGTACTTC. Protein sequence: CASSFHAGAGKAYEQYF.

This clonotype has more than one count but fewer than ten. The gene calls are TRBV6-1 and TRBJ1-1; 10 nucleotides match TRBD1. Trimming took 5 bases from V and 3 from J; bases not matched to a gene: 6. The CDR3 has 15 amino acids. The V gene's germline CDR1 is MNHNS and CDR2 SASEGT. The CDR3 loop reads CASSQPDRGDTEAFF. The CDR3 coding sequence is TGTGCCAGCAGTCAACCGGACAGGGGGGACACTGAAGCTTTCTTT.

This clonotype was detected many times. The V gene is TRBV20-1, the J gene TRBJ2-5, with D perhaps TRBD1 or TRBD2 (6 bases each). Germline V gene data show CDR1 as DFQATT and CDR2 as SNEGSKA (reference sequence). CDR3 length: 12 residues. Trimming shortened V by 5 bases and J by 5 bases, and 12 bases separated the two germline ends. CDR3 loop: CSASDSGETQYF. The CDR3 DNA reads TGCAGTGCTTCGGACAGCGGGGAGACCCAGTACTTC.

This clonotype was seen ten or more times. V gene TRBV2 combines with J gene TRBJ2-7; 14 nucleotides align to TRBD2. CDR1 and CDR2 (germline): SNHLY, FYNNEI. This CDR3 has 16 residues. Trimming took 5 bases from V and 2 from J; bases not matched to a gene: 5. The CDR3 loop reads CASSILTSGRAYEQYF. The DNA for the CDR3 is TGTGCCAGCAGTATTTTGACTAGCGGGAGGGCCTACGAGCAGTACTTC.

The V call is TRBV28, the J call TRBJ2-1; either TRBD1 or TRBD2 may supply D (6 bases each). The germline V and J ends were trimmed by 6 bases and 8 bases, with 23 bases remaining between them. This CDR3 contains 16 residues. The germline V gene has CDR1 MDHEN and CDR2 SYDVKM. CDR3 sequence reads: CASSAGISQGVHEQFF. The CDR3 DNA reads TGTGCCAGCAGCGCGGGAATATCACAGGGAGTCCATGAGCAGTTCTTC. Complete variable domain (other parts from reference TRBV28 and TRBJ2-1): DVKVTQSSRYLVKRTGEKVFLECVQDMDHENMFWYRQDPGLGLRLIYFSYDVKMKEKGDIPEGYSVSREKKERFSLILESASTNQTSMYLCASSAGISQGVHEQFFGPGTRLTVL.

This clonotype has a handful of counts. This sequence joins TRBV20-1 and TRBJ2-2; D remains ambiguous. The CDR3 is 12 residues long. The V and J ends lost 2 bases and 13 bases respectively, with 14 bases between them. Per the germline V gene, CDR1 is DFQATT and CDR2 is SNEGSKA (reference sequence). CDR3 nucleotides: TGCAGTGCTAGAAGACGAGCAAAGGGGCTGTTTTTT. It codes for CSARRRAKGLFF.

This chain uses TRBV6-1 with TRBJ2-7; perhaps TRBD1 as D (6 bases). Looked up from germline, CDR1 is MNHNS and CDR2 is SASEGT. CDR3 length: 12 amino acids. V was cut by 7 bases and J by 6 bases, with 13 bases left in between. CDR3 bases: TGTGCCAGCACCCTGAACAGGGTCGAGCAGTACTTC. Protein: CASTLNRVEQYF.

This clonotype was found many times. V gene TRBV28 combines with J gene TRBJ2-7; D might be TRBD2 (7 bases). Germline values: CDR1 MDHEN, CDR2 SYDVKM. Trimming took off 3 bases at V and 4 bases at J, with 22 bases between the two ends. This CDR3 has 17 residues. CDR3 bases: TGTGCCAGCAGTTTTGTACTTCAGGTGAAGGGGGGGTACGAGCAGTACTTC. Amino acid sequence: CASSFVLQVKGGYEQYF.

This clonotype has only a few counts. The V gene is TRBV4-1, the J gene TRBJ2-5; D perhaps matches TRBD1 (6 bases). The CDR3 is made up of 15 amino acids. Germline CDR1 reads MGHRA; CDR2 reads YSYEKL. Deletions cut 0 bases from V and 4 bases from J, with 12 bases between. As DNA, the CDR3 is TGCGCCAGCAGCCAAGATAGGATACAGGGAGAGACCCAGTACTTC. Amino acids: CASSQDRIQGETQYF.

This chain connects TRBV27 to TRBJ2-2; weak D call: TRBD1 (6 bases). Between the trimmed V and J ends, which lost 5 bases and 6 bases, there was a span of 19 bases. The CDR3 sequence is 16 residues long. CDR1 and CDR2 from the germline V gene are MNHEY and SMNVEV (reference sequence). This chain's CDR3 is CASSRSTGIPAGELFF. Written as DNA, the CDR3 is TGTGCCAGCAGTAGGAGCACAGGGATTCCGGCCGGGGAGCTGTTTTTT.

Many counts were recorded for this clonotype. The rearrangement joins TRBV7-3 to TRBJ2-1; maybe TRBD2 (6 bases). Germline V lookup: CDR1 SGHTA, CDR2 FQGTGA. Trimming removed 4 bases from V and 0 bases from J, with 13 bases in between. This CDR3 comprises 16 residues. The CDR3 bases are TGTGCCAGCAGCTCCGGGACTGCCGTCTCCTACAATGAGCAGTTCTTC. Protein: CASSSGTAVSYNEQFF.

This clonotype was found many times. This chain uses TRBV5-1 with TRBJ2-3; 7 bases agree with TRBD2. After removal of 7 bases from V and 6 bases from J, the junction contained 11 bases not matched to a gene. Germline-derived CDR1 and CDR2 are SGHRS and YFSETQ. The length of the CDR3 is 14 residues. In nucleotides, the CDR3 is TGCGCCAGCCAGCAACAGACTAGCTTCGATACGCAGTATTTT. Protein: CASQQQTSFDTQYF.

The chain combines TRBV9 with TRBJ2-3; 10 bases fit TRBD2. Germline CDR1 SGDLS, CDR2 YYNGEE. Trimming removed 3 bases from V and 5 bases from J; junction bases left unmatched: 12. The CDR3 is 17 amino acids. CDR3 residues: CASSGGTSDQPGDTQYF. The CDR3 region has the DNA TGTGCCAGCAGCGGCGGGACTAGCGATCAACCTGGAGATACGCAGTATTTT.

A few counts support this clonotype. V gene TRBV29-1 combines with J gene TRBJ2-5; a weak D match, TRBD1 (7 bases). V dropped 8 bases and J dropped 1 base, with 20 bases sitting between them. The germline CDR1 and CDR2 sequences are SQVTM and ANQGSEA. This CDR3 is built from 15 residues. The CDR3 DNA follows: TGCAGCTACTCTCGCTGGAGGGGGCCCCAAGAGACCCAGTACTTC. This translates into CSYSRWRGPQETQYF.

The CDR3 is CASSVGAGIQETQYF. As DNA, the CDR3 is TGTGCCAGCAGCGTAGGGGCAGGGATACAAGAGACCCAGTACTTC. The chain is built from TRBV9 and TRBJ2-5; a possible D gene is TRBD1 (5 bases). Trimming shortened V by 0 bases and J by 2 bases, and 11 bases separated the two germline ends. CDR3 length: 15 amino acids. Germline CDR1 and CDR2: SGDLS and YYNGEE.

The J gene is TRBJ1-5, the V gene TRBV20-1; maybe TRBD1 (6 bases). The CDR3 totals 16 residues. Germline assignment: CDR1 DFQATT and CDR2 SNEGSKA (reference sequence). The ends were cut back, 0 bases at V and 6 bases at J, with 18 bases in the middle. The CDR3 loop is CSARDLGGGATQPQHF. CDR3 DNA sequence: TGCAGTGCTAGAGATCTGGGGGGGGGGGCTACTCAGCCCCAGCATTTT.

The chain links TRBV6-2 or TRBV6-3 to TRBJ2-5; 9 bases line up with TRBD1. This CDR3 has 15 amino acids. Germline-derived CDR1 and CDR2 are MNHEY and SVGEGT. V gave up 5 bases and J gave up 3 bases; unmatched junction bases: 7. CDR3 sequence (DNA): TGTGCCAGCAGTCCCGCCGGGACAGGGAAAGAGACCCAGTACTTC. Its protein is CASSPAGTGKETQYF.

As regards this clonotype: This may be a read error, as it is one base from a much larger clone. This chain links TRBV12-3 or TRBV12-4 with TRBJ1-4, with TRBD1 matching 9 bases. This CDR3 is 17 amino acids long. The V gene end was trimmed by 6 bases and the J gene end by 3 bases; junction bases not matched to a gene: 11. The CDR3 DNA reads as TGTGCCAGCAGCCTCGGACAGGGGTTGTCAGCTAATGAAAAACTGTTTTTT. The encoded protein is CASSLGQGLSANEKLFF.

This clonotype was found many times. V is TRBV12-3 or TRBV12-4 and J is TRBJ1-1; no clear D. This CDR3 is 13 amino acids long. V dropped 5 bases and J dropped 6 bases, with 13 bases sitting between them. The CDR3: CASSRIAPSEAFF. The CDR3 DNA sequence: TGTGCCAGCAGTAGGATCGCTCCCTCTGAAGCTTTCTTT.

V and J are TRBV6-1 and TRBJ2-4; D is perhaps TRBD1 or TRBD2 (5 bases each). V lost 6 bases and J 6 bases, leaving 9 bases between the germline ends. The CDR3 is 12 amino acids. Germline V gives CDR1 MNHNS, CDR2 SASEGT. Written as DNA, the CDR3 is TGTGCCAGCAGCCCTGGGGGAAACATTCAGTACTTC. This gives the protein CASSPGGNIQYF.

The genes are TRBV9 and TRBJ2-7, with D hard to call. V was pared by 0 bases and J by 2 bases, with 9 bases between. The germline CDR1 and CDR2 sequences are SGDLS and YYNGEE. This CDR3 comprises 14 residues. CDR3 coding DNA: TGTGCCAGCAGCGTAGAAGCCCTCGCCTACGAGCAGTACTTC. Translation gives CASSVEALAYEQYF.